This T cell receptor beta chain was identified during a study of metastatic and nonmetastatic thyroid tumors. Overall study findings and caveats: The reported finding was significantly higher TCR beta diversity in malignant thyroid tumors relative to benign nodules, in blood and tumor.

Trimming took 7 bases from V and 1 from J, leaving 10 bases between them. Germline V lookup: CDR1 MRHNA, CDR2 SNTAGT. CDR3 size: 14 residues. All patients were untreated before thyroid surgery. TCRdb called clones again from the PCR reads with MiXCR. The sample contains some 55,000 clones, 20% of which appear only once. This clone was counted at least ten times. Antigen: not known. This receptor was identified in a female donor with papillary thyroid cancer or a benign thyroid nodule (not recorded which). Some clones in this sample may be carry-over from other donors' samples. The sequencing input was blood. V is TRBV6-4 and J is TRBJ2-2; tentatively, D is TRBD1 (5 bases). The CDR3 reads CASTPTGNTGELFF. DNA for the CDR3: TGTGCCAGCACCCCAACAGGGAACACCGGGGAGCTGTTTTTT.